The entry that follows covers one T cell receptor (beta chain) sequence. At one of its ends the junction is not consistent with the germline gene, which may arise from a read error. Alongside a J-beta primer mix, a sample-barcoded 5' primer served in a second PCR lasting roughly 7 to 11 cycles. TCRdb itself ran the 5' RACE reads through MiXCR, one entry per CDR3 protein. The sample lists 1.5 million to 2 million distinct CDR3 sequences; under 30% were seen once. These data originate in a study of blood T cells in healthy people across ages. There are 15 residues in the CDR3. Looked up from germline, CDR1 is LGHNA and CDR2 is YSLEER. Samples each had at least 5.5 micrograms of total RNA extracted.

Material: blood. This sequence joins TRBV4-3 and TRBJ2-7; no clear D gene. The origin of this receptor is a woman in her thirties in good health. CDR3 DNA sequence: TGCGCCAGCAGCCAAGATCGGTACTCGTCCTACGTGCAGTACTTC. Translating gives CASSQDRYSSYVQYF.